Shown below are 3 T cell receptor beta chains from a single sample sequenced in a study of blood T cell repertoires in COVID-19. TCRdb's table, derived via immunoSEQ multiplex PCR, lists solely in-frame clones and lacks some. The sample holds under 300,000 clones, 88% seen once. Sequenced input: PBMCs or T cells enriched from blood (not recorded which). The receptors derive from a woman under 40 who had recovered from COVID-19.

The chain is built from TRBV5-1 and TRBJ1-1; TRBD1 aligns across 11 bases. Per germline, CDR1 SGHRS and CDR2 YFSETQ. This CDR3 contains 14 residues. J gave up 4 bases and V 6 bases, and 5 bases lay outside the gene matches. CDR3 DNA: TGCGCCAGCAATCCCGGGACAGGGGGCACTGAAGCTTTCTTT. This sequence encodes CASNPGTGGTEAFF.

This clone turned up a few times. This chain uses TRBV10-3 with TRBJ2-7; 8 bases are a match to TRBD1. The V gene end was trimmed by 2 bases and the J gene end by 0 bases; junction bases not matched to a gene: 9. Germline V gene sequence: CDR1 ENHRY, CDR2 SYGVKD. The CDR3 sequence is 17 residues long. The CDR3, as DNA: TGTGCCATCAGTGAGGCCTTGACAGGGGCAAGCTCCTACGAGCAGTACTTC. Its translation is CAISEALTGASSYEQYF.

This clone showed up just once. The gene calls are TRBV2 and TRBJ2-6, with D perhaps matching TRBD1 (6 bases). V lost 6 bases to trimming and J lost 0 bases, with 15 bases between them. This CDR3 has 17 residues. Germline CDR1 is SNHLY and CDR2 is FYNNEI. CDR3 DNA sequence: TGTGCCAGCAGCGGTCCGGGACAAGCCTCTGGGGCCAACGTCCTGACTTTC. It translates to CASSGPGQASGANVLTF.